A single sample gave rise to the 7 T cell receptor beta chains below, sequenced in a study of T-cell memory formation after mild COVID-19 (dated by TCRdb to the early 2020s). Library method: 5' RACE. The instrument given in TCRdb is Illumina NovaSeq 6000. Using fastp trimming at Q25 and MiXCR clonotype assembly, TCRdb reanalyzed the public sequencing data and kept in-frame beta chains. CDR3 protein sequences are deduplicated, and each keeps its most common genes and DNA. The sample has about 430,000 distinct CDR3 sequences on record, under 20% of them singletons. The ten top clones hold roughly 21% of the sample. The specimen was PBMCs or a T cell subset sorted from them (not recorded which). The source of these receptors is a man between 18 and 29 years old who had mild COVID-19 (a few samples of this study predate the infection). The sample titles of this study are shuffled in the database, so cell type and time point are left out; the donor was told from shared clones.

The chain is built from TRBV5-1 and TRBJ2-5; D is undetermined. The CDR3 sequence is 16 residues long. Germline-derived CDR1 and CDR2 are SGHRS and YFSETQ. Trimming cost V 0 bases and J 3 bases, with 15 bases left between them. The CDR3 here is CASSLVGSSTEETQYF. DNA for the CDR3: TGCGCCAGCAGCTTGGTCGGCAGTTCCACCGAAGAGACCCAGTACTTC.

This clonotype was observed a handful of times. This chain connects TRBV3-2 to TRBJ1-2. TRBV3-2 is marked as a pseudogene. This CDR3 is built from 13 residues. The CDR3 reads CASSQDTQDGYTF. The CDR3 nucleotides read TGTGCCAGCAGCCAAGATACCCAGGATGGCTACACCTTC.

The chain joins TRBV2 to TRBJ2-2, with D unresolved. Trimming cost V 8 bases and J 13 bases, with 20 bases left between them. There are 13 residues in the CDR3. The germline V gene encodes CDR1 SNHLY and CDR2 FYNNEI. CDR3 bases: TGTGCCAGCTCTCCGGCCCCAAGGTCGCTGCTGTTTTTT. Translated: CASSPAPRSLLFF.

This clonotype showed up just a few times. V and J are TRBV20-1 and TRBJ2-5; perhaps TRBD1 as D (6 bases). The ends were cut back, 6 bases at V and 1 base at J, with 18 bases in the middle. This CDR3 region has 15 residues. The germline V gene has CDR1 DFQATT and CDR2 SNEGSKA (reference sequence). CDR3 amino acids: CSAPPTLQGQETQYF. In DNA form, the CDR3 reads TGCAGTGCACCCCCGACCCTACAGGGCCAAGAGACCCAGTACTTC.

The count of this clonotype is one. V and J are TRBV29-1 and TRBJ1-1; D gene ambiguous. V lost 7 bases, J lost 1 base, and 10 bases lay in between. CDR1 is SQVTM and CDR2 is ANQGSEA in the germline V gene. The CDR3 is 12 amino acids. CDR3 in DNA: TGCAGCGCGACCCCGGGGAACACTGAAGCTTTCTTT. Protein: CSATPGNTEAFF.

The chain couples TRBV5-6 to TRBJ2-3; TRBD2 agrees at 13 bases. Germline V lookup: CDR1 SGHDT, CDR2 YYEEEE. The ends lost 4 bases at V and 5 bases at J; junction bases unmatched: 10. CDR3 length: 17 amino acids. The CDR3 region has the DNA TGTGCCAGCAGCGCTACTAGCGGGGGGGCCTCTGGAGATACGCAGTATTTT. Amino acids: CASSATSGGASGDTQYF.

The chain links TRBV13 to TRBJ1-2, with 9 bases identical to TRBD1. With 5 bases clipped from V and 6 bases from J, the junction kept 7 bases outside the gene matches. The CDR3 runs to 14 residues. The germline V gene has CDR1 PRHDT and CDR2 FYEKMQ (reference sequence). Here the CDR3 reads CASSAGDRDDGYTF. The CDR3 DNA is TGTGCCAGCAGCGCTGGGGACAGGGACGATGGCTACACCTTC.